This TCR beta chain is drawn from a study of Ad26.COV2.S vaccination and SARS-CoV-2 variants. Study observations and caveats: Breadth of non-spike TCRs did not differ between vaccinees and placebo recipients. Greater spike-specific TCR breadth was seen in vaccine recipients than in placebo recipients.

Treatment in this sample: over 15 received Ad26.COV2.S at low or high dose, single or two shots; a few received placebo; per-sample allocation not given. Day 63 after the first injection of vaccine or placebo was the sampling time. V was pared by 2 bases and J by 0 bases, with 10 bases between. Germline-derived CDR1 and CDR2 are MNHEY and SMNVEV (reference sequence). This CDR3 is 15 amino acids long. Of note for this clone: The antigen remains undetermined.

TCRdb's table, derived via immunoSEQ multiplex PCR, lists solely in-frame clones and lacks some. The sample carries about 220,000 clones, 70% to 90% recorded once. This chain links TRBV27 with TRBJ1-2; D is uncertain. This clonotype originated in a person between 18 and 60 years old who received the Ad26.COV2.S COVID-19 vaccine or a placebo. Specimen: peripheral blood, collected in a trial of Ad26.COV2.S vaccine versus placebo. The DNA for the CDR3 is TGTGCCAGCAGTTTAACGGTCTTATCTAACTATGGCTACACCTTC. This translates into CASSLTVLSNYGYTF.